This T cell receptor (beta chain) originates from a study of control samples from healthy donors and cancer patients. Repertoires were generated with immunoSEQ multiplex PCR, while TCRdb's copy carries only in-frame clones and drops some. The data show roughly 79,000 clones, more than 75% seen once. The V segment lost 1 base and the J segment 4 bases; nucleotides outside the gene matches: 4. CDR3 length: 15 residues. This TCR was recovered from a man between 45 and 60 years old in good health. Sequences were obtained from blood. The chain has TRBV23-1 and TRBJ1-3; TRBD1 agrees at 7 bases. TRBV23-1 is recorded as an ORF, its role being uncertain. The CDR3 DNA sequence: TGCGCCAGCAGTCAATTCGCAGGGGGAGGAAACACCATATATTTT. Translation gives CASSQFAGGGNTIYF.